This T cell receptor (beta chain) derives from a study of blood T cell repertoires in COVID-19. Data came from immunoSEQ multiplex PCR; TCRdb stores just in-frame clones and leaves some out. The sample comprises 61,000 or so clones, about nine tenths of which are singletons, and roughly a fifth rests with the top ten. Germline assignment: CDR1 GTSNPN and CDR2 SVGIG (reference sequence). V dropped 8 bases and J dropped 3 bases, with 17 bases sitting between them. This CDR3 spans 14 amino acids. Sample: peripheral blood. The gene calls are TRBV30 and TRBJ2-4; maybe TRBD2 (6 bases). The source is a woman aged 45-65 years with active or convalescent COVID-19. The CDR3 DNA reads TGTGCCAGCCAATTACCGGGAGACAAAAACATTCAGTACTTC. Residues: CASQLPGDKNIQYF.